The 28 T cell receptor beta chains listed next were all sequenced from one sample in a study of blood T cells in healthy people across ages. Together with a sample-barcoded 5' primer, a J-beta primer mix was included in a second PCR lasting about 7 to 12 cycles. TCRdb re-called the 5' RACE reads through MiXCR, storing one row per CDR3 protein. The data show 1.5 million to 1.9 million distinct CDR3 sequences, under 55% seen once. Sequenced input: blood. The receptors here all came from a woman in her late teens or twenties in good health.

The V call is TRBV28, the J call TRBJ2-1, with D possibly matching TRBD2 (5 bases). The germline CDR1 and CDR2 sequences are MDHEN and SYDVKM. The CDR3 length is 14 residues. Trimming pared 6 bases from V and 6 bases from J, leaving 15 bases between. CDR3 residues: CASRPGPGVNEQFF. DNA of the CDR3: TGTGCCAGCAGGCCGGGCCCCGGGGTCAATGAGCAGTTCTTC.

J is TRBJ1-1 and V is TRBV18, with unresolved D. The CDR3 is 15 residues long. The V gene's germline CDR1 is KGHSH and CDR2 LQKENI. Trimming took 3 bases from V and 1 from J, leaving 12 bases between them. In nucleotides, the CDR3 is TGTGCCAGCTCACCTTTCGCTAAGGGGAACACTGAAGCTTTCTTT. Protein: CASSPFAKGNTEAFF.

This clonotype showed up just a few times. The V gene is TRBV6-2 or TRBV6-3, the J gene TRBJ2-3, with 10 nucleotides matching TRBD2. J was trimmed by 3 bases and V by 8 bases; bases with no gene match: 5. The CDR3 contains 14 residues. Germline V CDR1 and CDR2: MNHEY, SVGEGT. This CDR3 is CASGSGLATDTQYF. As DNA, the CDR3 is TGTGCCAGCGGCTCGGGACTAGCGACAGATACGCAGTATTTT.

The V and J genes are TRBV10-3 and TRBJ2-7; 9 bases match TRBD1. The DNA end lines up better with TRBJ2-5; the J call may be wrong. The CDR3 runs 15 residues. The germline gives CDR1 ENHRY, CDR2 SYGVKD. In DNA, the CDR3 is TGTGCCATCAGTGAGCCGGACAGGGGTGTGGAGACCCAGTACTTC. Encoded protein: CAISEPDRGVETQYF.

V gene TRBV20-1 combines with J gene TRBJ1-5, with TRBD1 matching over 11 bases. Trimming removed 1 base from V and 5 bases from J; junction bases left unmatched: 7. This CDR3 comprises 16 residues. CDR1 is DFQATT, CDR2 SNEGSKA, per germline (reference sequence). CDR3 loop: CSARGVGTGGYQPQHF. The CDR3 DNA is TGCAGTGCTAGAGGGGTAGGGACAGGGGGTTATCAGCCCCAGCATTTT.

This clonotype appeared once. The junction differs from germline at one of its ends, possibly a read error. The genes are TRBV7-2 and TRBJ2-7; unclear D gene. Germline loops: CDR1 SGHTA, CDR2 FQGNSA. The CDR3 spans 11 residues. For the CDR3, the DNA is TGTGCCAGCAGCCAAAACTACGAGCGGTACTTC. Its protein is CASSQNYERYF.

The chain is built from TRBV4-3 and TRBJ2-7; the D gene is possibly TRBD1 (6 bases). V lost 0 bases and J lost 6, with 12 bases in between. The germline gives CDR1 LGHNA, CDR2 YSLEER. The CDR3 sequence is 14 residues long. The CDR3 loop is CASSQDQQGVEQYF. The CDR3 bases are TGCGCCAGCAGCCAAGACCAACAGGGAGTCGAGCAGTACTTC.

The rearrangement uses TRBV12-3 or TRBV12-4 and TRBJ1-5, with D tentatively TRBD1 (5 bases). This CDR3 region has 13 residues. V dropped 6 bases and J dropped 9 bases, with 15 bases sitting between them. As DNA, the CDR3 is TGTGCCAGCAGCCCAACAGGACATGGGCCCCAGCATTTT. This encodes CASSPTGHGPQHF.

This chain links TRBV2 with TRBJ2-2; the D gene is possibly TRBD1 (6 bases). The V gene's germline CDR1 is SNHLY and CDR2 FYNNEI. The ends were cut back, 4 bases at V and 5 bases at J, with 23 bases in the middle. The CDR3 has 18 amino acids. This CDR3 is CASSGTKNVQGNTGELFF. The CDR3 DNA is TGTGCCAGCAGTGGGACCAAGAACGTTCAGGGGAATACCGGGGAGCTGTTTTTT.

The V and J genes are TRBV27 and TRBJ1-1; D may be TRBD1 (6 bases). The CDR3 is made up of 16 amino acids. Looked up from germline, CDR1 is MNHEY and CDR2 is SMNVEV (reference sequence). V was pared by 7 bases and J by 3 bases, with 21 bases between. The CDR3 DNA sequence: TGTGCCAGCATGGAGGGGGATCCGACATGGGACACTGAAGCTTTCTTT. Residues: CASMEGDPTWDTEAFF.

The rearrangement links TRBV7-9 to TRBJ2-1; TRBD2 matches at 12 bases. In germline, CDR1 is SEHNR, CDR2 FQNEAQ (reference sequence). V trimming: 5 bases; J trimming: 4 bases; junction bases outside the gene matches: 12. CDR3 length: 18 amino acids. CDR3 protein: CASSRTSGVAQFYNEQFF. The CDR3 DNA reads TGTGCCAGCAGCCGGACTAGCGGGGTTGCACAATTTTACAATGAGCAGTTCTTC.

This CDR3 is CASSHLGALNTQYF. The CDR3 DNA reads TGTGCCAGCAGTCATCTCGGGGCCCTGAATACGCAGTATTTT. The chain joins TRBV14 to TRBJ2-3; D might be TRBD1 or TRBD2, each matching 5 bases. The germline CDR1 and CDR2 sequences are SGHDN and FVKESK. The CDR3 consists of 14 residues. V was shortened by 6 bases and J by 7 bases, with 17 bases between the two germline ends.

This clonotype has a handful of counts. CDR3 amino acids: CAIPSGAELNEQFF. The CDR3, as DNA: TGTGCCATTCCCTCCGGGGCTGAATTGAATGAGCAGTTCTTC. This sequence joins TRBV2 and TRBJ2-1; D may match TRBD1 or TRBD2 (5 bases each). In germline, CDR1 is SNHLY, CDR2 FYNNEI. The CDR3 is 14 residues long. V dropped 10 bases and J dropped 7 bases, with 20 bases sitting between them.

The genes are TRBV7-3 and TRBJ2-2; tentative D call: TRBD1 (6 bases). V lost 5 bases and J 7 bases, leaving 11 bases between the germline ends. The CDR3 runs to 13 residues. Germline CDR1 and CDR2: SGHTA and FQGTGA. Here the CDR3 DNA reads TGTGCCAGCAGCGTACAGGGTTTCGGGGAGCTGTTTTTT. It yields the protein CASSVQGFGELFF.

This clonotype was picked up a small number of times. The CDR3 sequence is CATSRKQAGGEKLFF. DNA of the CDR3: TGTGCCACCAGCAGAAAACAGGCAGGAGGCGAAAAACTGTTTTTT. The chain uses TRBV15 and TRBJ1-4; possible D gene TRBD1, 5 bases. This CDR3 spans 15 amino acids. Trimming stripped 2 bases from V and 8 bases from J, with 15 bases between. CDR1 LNHNV and CDR2 YYDKDF come from the germline V gene (reference sequence). The full variable domain, completed using reference TRBV15 and TRBJ1-4, is DAMVIQNPRYQVTQFGKPVTLSCSQTLNHNVMYWYQQKSSQAPKLLFHYYDKDFNNEADTPDNFQSRRPNTSFCFLDIRSPGLGDTAMYLCATSRKQAGGEKLFFGSGTQLSVL.

The chain has TRBV10-3 and TRBJ2-7; tentative D call: TRBD1 (6 bases). The germline V gene encodes CDR1 ENHRY and CDR2 SYGVKD. Deletions cut 0 bases from V and 10 bases from J, with 16 bases between. The CDR3 has 14 amino acids. DNA of the CDR3: TGTGCCATCAGTGAGTCGACAGGTAAAAACATCCAGTACTTC. Its translation is CAISESTGKNIQYF.

The chain carries TRBV20-1 and TRBJ2-7, with 8 bases matching TRBD1. Unmatched junction bases numbered 2, after V lost 1 base and J lost 0 bases. Germline CDR1 and CDR2: DFQATT and SNEGSKA (reference sequence). The CDR3 has 14 residues. CDR3 nucleotides: TGCAGTGCTAGAGCCGACAGGGGCTCCTACGAGCAGTACTTC. Translating it yields CSARADRGSYEQYF.

This clonotype was observed at least ten times. The chain carries TRBV4-3 and TRBJ2-7, with D unclear. The V gene lost 1 base and the J gene lost 1 base, with 8 bases spanning the gap. Germline CDR1 and CDR2: LGHNA and YSLEER. The CDR3 is made up of 14 amino acids. Written as DNA, the CDR3 is TGCGCCAGCAGCCAAGGGGCCAATTCCTACGAGCAGTACTTC. This codes for CASSQGANSYEQYF.

The chain carries TRBV5-1 and TRBJ1-5, with D uncertain. Trimming shortened V by 1 base and J by 0 bases, and 8 bases separated the two germline ends. Germline V gene data show CDR1 as SGHRS and CDR2 as YFSETQ. The CDR3 totals 15 residues. In DNA form, the CDR3 reads TGCGCCAGCAGCTTGTCGGACTATAGCAATCAGCCCCAGCATTTT. Protein product: CASSLSDYSNQPQHF.

This clonotype showed up just a few times. The gene calls are TRBV29-1 and TRBJ2-7; TRBD1 matches at 12 bases. CDR3 length: 15 residues. Trimming removed 5 bases from V and 3 bases from J; junction bases left unmatched: 8. Germline V gives CDR1 SQVTM, CDR2 ANQGSEA. As DNA, the CDR3 is TGCAGCGTTATTTCCGGGACAGGGGGCCTCTACGAGCAGTACTTC. Protein product: CSVISGTGGLYEQYF.

This clonotype has just a few counts. This chain connects TRBV27 to TRBJ1-2, with a possible D match to TRBD1 (5 bases). CDR3 length: 12 residues. The V and J ends lost 6 bases and 8 bases respectively, with 13 bases between them. Germline CDR1 MNHEY, CDR2 SMNVEV (reference sequence). CDR3 residues: CASRTQGFGYTF. The CDR3 DNA follows: TGTGCCAGCAGGACCCAGGGTTTCGGCTACACCTTC.

The rearrangement uses TRBV27 and TRBJ1-1; no clear D. This CDR3 spans 13 amino acids. V shed 0 bases and J shed 7 bases, with 9 bases lying between them. Germline assignment: CDR1 MNHEY and CDR2 SMNVEV (reference sequence). Written as DNA, the CDR3 is TGTGCCAGCAGTTTATCTTCCGGTATTGAAGCTTTCTTT. This encodes CASSLSSGIEAFF.

This chain uses TRBV20-1 with TRBJ2-1; TRBD2 matches at 11 bases. The germline V gene encodes CDR1 DFQATT and CDR2 SNEGSKA (reference sequence). The CDR3 consists of 16 residues. V trimming: 6 bases; J trimming: 4 bases; junction bases outside the gene matches: 11. DNA for the CDR3: TGCAGTGCCCCCGGGGGTAGCGGGAGGGATTACAATGAGCAGTTCTTC. This translates into CSAPGGSGRDYNEQFF.

This clonotype was picked up a small number of times. In DNA form, the CDR3 reads TGTGCCACCCGAGAGTCAGGGGAGGCCGCGACCCAGTACTTC. It is translated as CATRESGEAATQYF. The chain employs TRBV15 and TRBJ2-5; tentatively, D is TRBD1 or TRBD2 (6 bases each). The V gene lost 8 bases and the J gene lost 7 bases, with 20 bases spanning the gap. Germline CDR1 LNHNV, CDR2 YYDKDF (reference sequence). The CDR3 length is 14 residues.

This clonotype occurred a few times. The chain couples TRBV29-1 to TRBJ1-1; D not resolved. This CDR3 contains 12 residues. The V gene's germline CDR1 is SQVTM and CDR2 ANQGSEA. Trimming stripped 0 bases from V and 3 bases from J, with 5 bases between. DNA for the CDR3: TGCAGCGTTGAAGAAACGGACACTGAAGCTTTCTTT. Translating gives CSVEETDTEAFF. Supplemented by reference TRBV29-1 and TRBJ1-1, the full variable domain reads SAVISQKPSRDICQRGTSLTIQCQVDSQVTMMFWYRQQPGQSLTLIATANQGSEATYESGFVIDKFPISRPNLTFSTLTVSNMSPEDSSIYLCSVEETDTEAFFGQGTRLTVV.

This chain connects TRBV5-1 to TRBJ2-3, with 8 nucleotides matching TRBD1. The CDR3 spans 14 residues. V lost 0 bases to trimming and J lost 5 bases; unmatched junction nucleotides: 2. Germline V gene lookup returns CDR1 SGHRS and CDR2 YFSETQ. DNA of the CDR3: TGCGCCAGCAGCTTGGGAGGACAGGGAGATACGCAGTATTTT. Protein sequence: CASSLGGQGDTQYF.

A remark on this clonotype: This sequence may be a read error, since a much larger clone differs from it by one base. The chain links TRBV6-5 to TRBJ2-3; 8 bases map to TRBD2. Germline V gene lookup returns CDR1 MNHEY and CDR2 SVGAGI. The CDR3 length is 15 residues. The CDR3 DNA reads as TGTGCCGGCAGTTACAGCGGGAGAGGTCCAGATACGCAGTATTTT. It yields the protein CAGSYSGRGPDTQYF.

The chain's CDR3 is CASSLAGSHEKLFF. The CDR3 DNA reads TGCGCCAGCAGCTTGGCAGGGTCGCATGAAAAACTGTTTTTT. V and J are TRBV5-1 and TRBJ1-4; TRBD1 is a possible D gene (5 bases). Germline CDR1 and CDR2: SGHRS and YFSETQ. This CDR3 comprises 14 residues. The ends were cut back, 0 bases at V and 6 bases at J, with 9 bases in the middle.